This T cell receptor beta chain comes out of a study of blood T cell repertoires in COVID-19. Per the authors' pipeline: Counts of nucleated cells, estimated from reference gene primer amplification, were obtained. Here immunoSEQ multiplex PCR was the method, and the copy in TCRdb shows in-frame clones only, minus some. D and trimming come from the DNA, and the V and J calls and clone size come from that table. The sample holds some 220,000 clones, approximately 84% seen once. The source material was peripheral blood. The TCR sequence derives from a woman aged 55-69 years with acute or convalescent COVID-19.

This CDR3 reads CSASKQGAGEKLFF. The CDR3 DNA follows: TGCAGTGCTAGTAAACAGGGGGCGGGAGAAAAACTGTTTTTT. This chain links TRBV20-1 with TRBJ1-4; 9 bases are shared with TRBD1. The CDR3 is 14 residues long. With V trimmed by 3 bases and J by 8 bases, 7 bases remained unmatched. From germline, CDR1 is DFQATT and CDR2 SNEGSKA (reference sequence).